The entry below gives a single T cell receptor beta chain sequence along with its context. Its specificity is not known. The data originate from a study of identical twins. Study-wide results and caveats: Memory repertoires showed no such pattern, whereas abundant cord blood beta clonotypes carried fewer insertions. There is a chance that invariant MAIT and iNKT cells partially muddied zero-insertion analyses.

TCRdb fed the 5' RACE reads into MiXCR, producing one record per CDR3 protein. The table includes 250,000 to 300,000 distinct CDR3 sequences, around 8.8% detected once. This sample was also put to use in a study of yellow fever vaccine responses in identical twins.

The TCR originated in a woman aged 18-29 years in good health. The sample was CD8+ T cells sorted from blood.

CDR3 nucleotides: TGTGCCAGCAGCGAGGGCGTTGATCGGGGATTCGTAGAAGCTTTCTTT. It translates to CASSEGVDRGFVEAFF. The V gene is TRBV3-1, the J gene TRBJ1-1; D call uncertain. Germline CDR1 reads LGHDT; CDR2 reads YNNKEL (reference sequence). Trimming took 5 bases from V and 8 from J, leaving 24 bases between them. The CDR3 spans 16 residues.